The sample holds a few counts of the clone carrying this T cell receptor beta chain. Its target is unknown. With V trimmed by 6 bases and J by 5 bases, 6 bases remained unmatched. The CDR3 loop spans 14 amino acids. Germline CDR1 reads SNHLY; CDR2 reads FYNNEI. In the PCR, 60 Vbeta and 13 Jbeta primers were used. Clones were read by immunoSEQ multiplex PCR, and TCRdb kept only the in-frame ones, dropping some. The sample contains about 130,000 clones, 80% of which appear only once. These data are taken from a study of cytomegalovirus exposure and HLA in healthy donors. The study, taken as a whole, reports: Confirmation was obtained in vitro that a few CMV-associated chains are specific for CMV antigens.

Sequencing was done on a sample of PBMCs. This TCR was recovered from a man in his forties in good health and CMV-seronegative. The chain combines TRBV2 with TRBJ2-2, with 7 positions matching TRBD1. In DNA form, the CDR3 reads TGTGCCAGCAGCGGACAGGCGAGGACCGGGGAGCTGTTTTTT. Amino acids: CASSGQARTGELFF. Complete variable domain (other parts from reference TRBV2 and TRBJ2-2): EPEVTQTPSHQVTQMGQEVILRCVPISNHLYFYWYRQILGQKVEFLVSFYNNEISEKSEIFDDQFSVERPDGSNFTLKIRSTKLEDSAMYFCASSGQARTGELFFGEGSRLTVL.